In its sample, the clone carrying this T cell receptor beta chain was seen many times. Antigen: not known. The entry originates in a study of shared clonotypes between healthy human individuals. Whole-study findings and limits: Researchers sampled only blood; tissue repertoires likely differ. An effect of sequencing depth on clonotype sharing among donors was expected. It was the few donors that limited the genetic and exposure-history diversity represented.

The assay was carried out at the deep level. Profiling relied on immunoSEQ multiplex PCR, and the TCRdb table lists in-frame clones only, not all of them. The sample gives about 96,000 clones, more than 45% of which show up once; over 12% is in the top ten. The sequencing sample was made of PBMCs. This receptor was identified in a woman in her thirties or forties in good health. Some clones in this sample may be carry-over from other donors' samples.

The CDR3 bases are TGTGCCAGCAGCCTTGACAGGACCTACGAGCAGTACTTC. Translated, it gives CASSLDRTYEQYF. The chain carries TRBV5-6 and TRBJ2-7, with D perhaps TRBD1 (6 bases). V lost 4 bases, J lost 2 bases, and 10 bases lay in between. Germline V gene data show CDR1 as SGHDT and CDR2 as YYEEEE. The CDR3 totals 13 residues.